The clone carrying this T cell receptor (beta chain) has a single count. The data stem from a study of blood T cell repertoires in COVID-19. Study at large: There were acute and convalescent COVID-19 samples, and they came from the United States, Italy and Spain. T cells, B-cell-depleted T cells, or PBMCs supplied cDNA or gDNA.

Original data processing: By means of reference gene primer amplification, nucleated cell counts were estimated. TCRdb's table, derived via immunoSEQ multiplex PCR, lists solely in-frame clones and lacks some. V and J calls and clone size follow that table, whereas D and trimming were derived from the DNA. In the table there are 55,000 to 90,000 clones, more than 70% of which are singletons. Germline loops: CDR1 SGHTA, CDR2 FQGNSA. Trimming took 5 bases from V and 6 from J; bases not matched to a gene: 17. CDR3 length: 18 residues. Material for sequencing was peripheral blood. The clonotype originates from a woman aged 80 or over with active or convalescent COVID-19. The V call is TRBV7-2, the J call TRBJ1-5; the match to TRBD1 covers 9 bases. CDR3 coding DNA: TGTGCCAGCAGCCTGTCCGCCGGGACAGGGCGTTTAAGTCAGCCCCAGCATTTT. Its translation: CASSLSAGTGRLSQPQHF.